These T cell receptor beta chains were read from a single sample in a study of PD-L1 blockade in urothelial cancer. TCRdb's table, derived via immunoSEQ multiplex PCR, lists solely in-frame clones and lacks some. The sample contains 70,000 to 75,000 clones, about 89% of which appear only once. The sequencing used PBMCs, collected around atezolizumab (anti-PD-L1) treatment. These TCRs come from a man aged 60-69 years with urothelial cancer. Both conserved end residues are part of each CDR3. D genes are given only for firm matches. For some rows the clone size is stated as once, few or many, or as a class when expanded; others skip it.

CDR3nt	CDR3aa	v_gene	j_gene	d_gene	abundance
TGTGCCAGCAGCTTAGATCAGGGAGGAGATACGCAGTATTTT	CASSLDQGGDTQYF	TRBV7-9	TRBJ2-3	-	-
TGTGCCAGTAGTATGAGCGATTTCTACGAGCAGTACTTC	CASSMSDFYEQYF	TRBV19	TRBJ2-7	-	-
TGCGCCAGCAGCTTCCCAGGGGTAGTCACTGAAGCTTTCTTT	CASSFPGVVTEAFF	TRBV5-1	TRBJ1-1	-	few
TGTGCCTGGAAGGGGGACAGTATTAATTCACCCCTCCACTTT	CAWKGDSINSPLHF	TRBV30	TRBJ1-6	TRBD1	-
TGCGCCAGCAGCTTGGTAGCGGGGGCGAACACCGGGGAGCTGTTTTTT	CASSLVAGANTGELFF	TRBV5-1	TRBJ2-2	TRBD2	once
TGTGCCAGTAGTATAGCCCAGGGGGCATTGGAGCAGTACTTC	CASSIAQGALEQYF	TRBV19	TRBJ2-7	TRBD1	-
TGTGCCACCAGCAGAGTGGGCGGCGGGGGCCAGTACAATGAGCAGTTCTTC	CATSRVGGGGQYNEQFF	TRBV15	TRBJ2-1	-	-
TGTGCCAGCTCACCACCGAAACTAGCGGGAGGAAAAACCGGGGAGCTGTTTTTT	CASSPPKLAGGKTGELFF	TRBV18	TRBJ2-2	TRBD2	-
TGCGCCAGCAGCTTTGAACAGAACACCGGGGAGCTGTTTTTT	CASSFEQNTGELFF	TRBV5-1	TRBJ2-2	-	-
TGTGCCATCAGTGAACTAGGAGGTTTCTCTGGAAACACCATATATTTT	CAISELGGFSGNTIYF	TRBV10-3	TRBJ1-3	-	-
TGCGCCAGCAGCCAAGGTCGGGGGTCCCACGAGCAGTACTTC	CASSQGRGSHEQYF	TRBV4-3	TRBJ2-7	-	-
TGTGCCAGCAGTTTACCAGGCGCTGGGGGGGGCACTGAAGCTTTCTTT	CASSLPGAGGGTEAFF	TRBV28	TRBJ1-1	-	once
TGCGCCAGCGCTGGGACTCGACTAACGGATACGCAGTATTTT	CASAGTRLTDTQYF	TRBV4-1	TRBJ2-3	-	once
TGTGCCAGCAGTGGGGGACTAGCGGGAGTGTACTCCTACAATGAGCAGTTCTTC	CASSGGLAGVYSYNEQFF	TRBV25-1	TRBJ2-1	TRBD2	-
TGTGCCAGCAACCTAATAGCGGGAGTTGCCGAGCAGCACTTC	CASNLIAGVAEQHF	TRBV28	TRBJ2-7	TRBD2	once
TGTGCCAGCAGCTTAGAGACAGGGAGTCCCTACGAGCAGTACTTC	CASSLETGSPYEQYF	TRBV11-2	TRBJ2-7	TRBD1	-
TGTGCCAGCAGCGTAGGACTAGCGGGAGGTGTAAATACGCAGTATTTT	CASSVGLAGGVNTQYF	TRBV9	TRBJ2-3	TRBD2	-
TGTGCCAGCAGTATCCAATCCCTGCGGGAGAGGGATACGCAGTATTTT	CASSIQSLRERDTQYF	TRBV7-2	TRBJ2-3	TRBD2	-
TGCGCCAGCAGCTTGGCGCAGCGGGGGGTGGGTGAAGCTTTCTTT	CASSLAQRGVGEAFF	TRBV5-1	TRBJ1-1	-	-
TGCGCCAGCAGCCAAGGAGGGGGTGGTATCGGGAAAAACATTCAGTACTTC	CASSQGGGGIGKNIQYF	TRBV4-1	TRBJ2-4	-	-
TGTGCCAGCAGTTCGGGTCGGGGCTACACCTTC	CASSSGRGYTF	TRBV6-5	TRBJ1-2	-	-
TGTGCTAGTGGTTTGGGCCAGCGTAGCTATGGCTACACCTTC	CASGLGQRSYGYTF	TRBV12-5	TRBJ1-2	-	-
TGTGCCAGCAGCCCACCCAGACTAGCCCAATCCTACGAGCAGTACTTC	CASSPPRLAQSYEQYF	TRBV2	TRBJ2-7	TRBD2	-
TGTGCCAGCAGCCCGGTTGGCGGGGAGCTGTTTTTT	CASSPVGGELFF	TRBV5-4	TRBJ2-2	-	-
TGCAGCGTTGGGACTAGCGGGAGTAAGTCAGATACGCAGTATTTT	CSVGTSGSKSDTQYF	TRBV29-1	TRBJ2-3	TRBD2	-
TGTGCCAGTAGTACCGACAGGGGGCATGGCTACACCTTC	CASSTDRGHGYTF	TRBV19	TRBJ1-2	TRBD1	-
TGTGCCAGTAGTCTAACAGGGGGCTTAAGACAGCCCCAGCATTTT	CASSLTGGLRQPQHF	TRBV19	TRBJ1-5	TRBD1	once
TGTGCCAGCAGCTTAGATGCAGGGGGCAGATACGAGCAGTACTTC	CASSLDAGGRYEQYF	TRBV7-2	TRBJ2-7	TRBD1	-
TGTGCCACCAGCAGAGAAAACAGGGCTTCCAATCAGCCCCAGCATTTT	CATSRENRASNQPQHF	TRBV15	TRBJ1-5	-	once
TGTGCCTGGGGGCTTAGTGTGGTTCGTGGCTACACCTTC	CAWGLSVVRGYTF	TRBV30	TRBJ1-2	-	-
TGTGCCAGCACCCTCGAGAGGGGGATTAATGAAAAACTGTTTTTT	CASTLERGINEKLFF	TRBV6-1	TRBJ1-4	-	-
TGTGCCAGCAGCACCCCGGGACAGGGTTCCTACGAGCAGTACTTC	CASSTPGQGSYEQYF	TRBV7-8	TRBJ2-7	TRBD1	-
TGTGCCAGCAGCGTTTGGCCAGACATAGACCAAGAGACCCAGTACTTC	CASSVWPDIDQETQYF	TRBV9	TRBJ2-5	-	-
TGTGCCAGTAGTATAGACAGGGTTCGGATAGATACGCAGTATTTT	CASSIDRVRIDTQYF	TRBV19	TRBJ2-3	-	-
TGCGCCAGCAGCAAAACAGGCACAGATACGCAGTATTTT	CASSKTGTDTQYF	TRBV5-1	TRBJ2-3	-	-